The next 25 T cell receptor beta chains were all read from a single sample in a study of blood T cell repertoires in COVID-19. Repertoires were generated with immunoSEQ multiplex PCR, while TCRdb's copy carries only in-frame clones and drops some. The data contain roughly 150,000 clones, about four fifths of them singletons. The source material was peripheral blood. These receptor sequences come from an elderly woman with acute or convalescent COVID-19.

The chain has TRBV28 and TRBJ2-5; a weak D match, TRBD2 (5 bases). Germline loops: CDR1 MDHEN, CDR2 SYDVKM. There are 14 residues in the CDR3. V was shortened by 5 bases and J by 2 bases, with 12 bases between the two germline ends. The chain's CDR3 is CASSPRGLQETQYF. The CDR3, as DNA: TGTGCCAGCAGTCCCCGCGGACTTCAAGAGACCCAGTACTTC.

This clone is a singleton in its sample. The chain uses TRBV28 and TRBJ2-7; D is unresolved. The germline V and J ends were trimmed by 4 bases and 12 bases, with 13 bases remaining between them. Germline V gives CDR1 MDHEN, CDR2 SYDVKM. The CDR3 is made up of 11 amino acids. The CDR3 coding sequence is TGTGCCAGCAGTTCCCCTAGAGAGTGGTACTTC. Translating gives CASSSPREWYF.

V and J are TRBV9 and TRBJ2-3, with TRBD2 matching 12 bases. The CDR3 runs 16 residues. The V and J ends lost 4 bases and 4 bases, in that order; junction bases with no gene match: 7. The V gene's germline CDR1 is SGDLS and CDR2 YYNGEE. CDR3 bases: TGTGCCAGCAGCTCCCAGACTAGCGGGGGCGCAGATACGCAGTATTTT. Protein: CASSSQTSGGADTQYF.

This rearrangement joins TRBV19 to TRBJ2-3; 10 nucleotides line up with TRBD2. This CDR3 region has 17 residues. V shed 6 bases, J shed 3 bases, and the junction held 12 bases outside the gene matches. Germline values: CDR1 LNHDA, CDR2 SQIVND (reference sequence). This CDR3 reads CASSLTVAGGPTDTQYF. CDR3 nucleotide sequence: TGTGCCAGTAGCCTTACCGTAGCGGGAGGTCCTACAGATACGCAGTATTTT.

A single count supports this clone. V gene TRBV19 combines with J gene TRBJ2-3; tentative D call: TRBD1 (5 bases). Germline CDR1 is LNHDA and CDR2 is SQIVND (reference sequence). Trimming took off 1 base at V and 2 bases at J, with 13 bases between the two ends. There are 16 residues in the CDR3. Written as DNA, the CDR3 is TGTGCCAGTAGTATAGGTGCGGCAGGGTTCACAGATACGCAGTATTTT. Translated: CASSIGAAGFTDTQYF. Variable domain in full (rest from reference TRBV19 and TRBJ2-3): DGGITQSPKYLFRKEGQNVTLSCEQNLNHDAMYWYRQDPGQGLRLIYYSQIVNDFQKGDIAEGYSVSREKKESFPLTVTSAQKNPTAFYLCASSIGAAGFTDTQYFGPGTRLTVL.

This clone was recorded only once. This sequence joins TRBV5-1 and TRBJ1-1; a possible D gene is TRBD1 (6 bases). The germline V gene has CDR1 SGHRS and CDR2 YFSETQ. This CDR3 region has 13 residues. V was trimmed by 6 bases and J by 4 bases, leaving 13 bases between them. CDR3 DNA: TGCGCCAGCACGAGGGGGGGCGGCACTGAAGCTTTCTTT. This codes for CASTRGGGTEAFF.

This clone occurred once. J is TRBJ2-7 and V is TRBV12-3 or TRBV12-4; D ambiguous. The CDR3 runs 13 residues. V dropped 5 bases and J dropped 1 base, with 9 bases sitting between them. The CDR3 DNA reads as TGTGCCAGCAGTCGTACAGTTTCCTACGAGCAGTACTTC. It specifies CASSRTVSYEQYF.

The chain has TRBV13 and TRBJ2-2, with D perhaps matching TRBD1 (6 bases). V was cut by 1 base and J by 4 bases, with 10 bases left in between. Looked up from germline, CDR1 is PRHDT and CDR2 is FYEKMQ (reference sequence). This CDR3 has 15 residues. For the CDR3, the DNA is TGTGCCAGCAGCTTAGCGGGGACAAGCACCGGGGAGCTGTTTTTT. It specifies CASSLAGTSTGELFF.

This chain uses TRBV7-2 with TRBJ1-5; D gene unclear. Germline CDR1 and CDR2: SGHTA and FQGNSA. The CDR3 runs 16 residues. Trimming stripped 2 bases from V and 3 bases from J, with 14 bases between. This CDR3 is CASSLNYGLNNQPQHF. CDR3 DNA sequence: TGTGCCAGCAGCTTAAATTACGGACTGAACAATCAGCCCCAGCATTTT.

The chain is built from TRBV6-2 or TRBV6-3 and TRBJ1-2; D ambiguous. Germline CDR1 and CDR2: MNHEY and SVGEGT. The germline V and J ends were trimmed by 4 bases and 4 bases, with 7 bases remaining between them. CDR3 length: 12 amino acids. The CDR3 here is CASSFSLYGYTF. As DNA, the CDR3 is TGTGCCAGCAGTTTTAGTCTCTATGGCTACACCTTC.

This rearrangement joins TRBV6-5 to TRBJ1-1, with D tentatively TRBD1 (6 bases). The CDR3 covers 14 residues. Germline assignment: CDR1 MNHEY and CDR2 SVGAGI. V shed 8 bases and J shed 0 bases, with 13 bases lying between them. DNA of the CDR3: TGTGCCAGCCGAAAAGACAGGATGAACACTGAAGCTTTCTTT. Translating it yields CASRKDRMNTEAFF.

This chain connects TRBV5-1 to TRBJ1-1; possibly TRBD1 for D (5 bases). In germline, CDR1 is SGHRS, CDR2 YFSETQ. V was pared by 6 bases and J by 0 bases, with 15 bases between. The CDR3 totals 15 residues. The CDR3 DNA reads as TGCGCCAGCACCCCCCTCGGGGGAATGAACACTGAAGCTTTCTTT. Its protein is CASTPLGGMNTEAFF.

This rearrangement joins TRBV5-1 to TRBJ1-6, with 7 positions matching TRBD1. V shed 4 bases, J shed 8 bases, and the junction held 6 bases outside the gene matches. Germline CDR1 and CDR2: SGHRS and YFSETQ. The CDR3 contains 14 residues. This chain's CDR3 is CASSHGQVDSPLHF. For the CDR3, the DNA is TGCGCCAGCAGCCACGGACAGGTAGATTCACCCCTCCACTTT.

The chain combines TRBV12-3 or TRBV12-4 with TRBJ1-2; 7 positions agree with TRBD1. This CDR3 is built from 11 residues. After removal of 6 bases from V and 9 bases from J, the junction contained 4 bases not matched to a gene. CDR3 in amino acids: CASSRGQSYTF. The DNA for the CDR3 is TGTGCCAGCAGCAGGGGACAGAGCTACACCTTC.

The chain combines TRBV18 with TRBJ2-3; no clear D. Trimming removed 2 bases from V and 4 bases from J, with 4 bases in between. Germline loops: CDR1 KGHSH, CDR2 LQKENI. CDR3 length: 12 residues. CDR3 sequence (DNA): TGTGCCAGCTCACCAGGGCCAGATACGCAGTATTTT. Its protein is CASSPGPDTQYF.

The chain combines TRBV2 with TRBJ1-3, with TRBD1 identical over 10 bases. V trimming: 6 bases; J trimming: 3 bases; junction bases outside the gene matches: 11. CDR1 SNHLY and CDR2 FYNNEI come from the germline V gene. This CDR3 is built from 17 residues. CDR3 DNA: TGTGCCAGCAGCGATCCCAATGACAGGGGGCTTGGAAACACCATATATTTT. Its translation: CASSDPNDRGLGNTIYF.

The V and J genes are TRBV4-2 and TRBJ1-5, with 7 bases lining up with TRBD1. The V gene's germline CDR1 is LGHNA and CDR2 YNFKEQ. The J segment lost 7 bases and the V segment lost 4 bases, leaving 1 base of the junction unmatched. The CDR3 sequence is 12 residues long. The CDR3 reads CASSPTGQPQHF. The DNA for the CDR3 is TGTGCCAGCAGCCCGACAGGGCAGCCCCAGCATTTT.

The chain recombines TRBV2 with TRBJ2-4; TRBD2 agrees at 7 bases. Per germline, CDR1 SNHLY and CDR2 FYNNEI. The CDR3 is 16 amino acids. J lost 8 bases, V lost 2 bases, and 12 bases had no gene match. The CDR3 loop is CASSESRTRGDHIQYF. The DNA of the CDR3 is TGTGCCAGCAGTGAATCCCGGACTAGGGGTGACCACATTCAGTACTTC.

This CDR3 reads CAWTRGGGKTDGYTF. CDR3 DNA sequence: TGTGCCTGGACGAGGGGAGGGGGAAAGACGGATGGCTACACCTTC. The J gene is TRBJ1-2, the V gene TRBV30; perhaps TRBD1 as D (6 bases). With 4 bases removed from V and 6 bases from J, the gap between germline ends came to 21 bases. This CDR3 comprises 15 residues. Per germline, CDR1 GTSNPN and CDR2 SVGIG (reference sequence).

The chain combines TRBV28 with TRBJ1-1; D is possibly TRBD1 (6 bases). The CDR3 extends over 14 amino acids. Looked up from germline, CDR1 is MDHEN and CDR2 is SYDVKM. V was cut by 3 bases and J by 5 bases, with 13 bases left in between. The CDR3 region has the DNA TGTGCCAGCAGTTTTGGCAGGGGAAGAACTGAAGCTTTCTTT. It translates to CASSFGRGRTEAFF.

This clone has only one observation. The V call is TRBV4-1, the J call TRBJ2-7, with 7 nucleotides matching TRBD1. The CDR3 spans 15 residues. Per the germline V gene, CDR1 is MGHRA and CDR2 is YSYEKL. V gave up 0 bases and J gave up 4 bases; unmatched junction bases: 6. The chain's CDR3 is CASSQDRGTDYEQYF. CDR3 sequence (DNA): TGCGCCAGCAGCCAAGATCGTGGGACAGATTACGAGCAGTACTTC.

CDR3 coding DNA: TGTGCCAGCAGCCTAGGGATCTACAGGGGAAGGTCCTACAATGAGCAGTTCTTC. Translating it yields CASSLGIYRGRSYNEQFF. The rearrangement joins TRBV28 to TRBJ2-1, with 7 bases aligning to TRBD1. CDR1 is MDHEN, CDR2 SYDVKM, per germline. The CDR3 is 18 residues long. V was pared by 6 bases and J by 1 base, with 15 bases of the junction left unmatched.

Points on this clone: Different DNA sequences within this sample yield the same CDR3. The V call is TRBV3-1 (or the pseudogene TRBV3-2), the J call TRBJ1-1; perhaps TRBD1 as D (6 bases). With 3 bases removed from V and 5 bases from J, the gap between germline ends came to 10 bases. Per the germline V gene, CDR1 is LGHDT and CDR2 is YNNKEL (reference sequence). The CDR3 runs 13 residues. As DNA, the CDR3 is TGTGCCAGCAGCCAGGGGGCAGGGACTGAAGCTTTCTTT. Amino acids: CASSQGAGTEAFF.

The chain has TRBV27 and TRBJ1-5, with D perhaps matching TRBD1 (6 bases). V lost 7 bases and J 5 bases, leaving 12 bases between the germline ends. The germline gives CDR1 MNHEY, CDR2 SMNVEV (reference sequence). The CDR3 is 13 residues long. The CDR3 nucleotides read TGTGCCAGCACACAGGGTCCCTATCAGCCCCAGCATTTT. It is translated as CASTQGPYQPQHF.

This rearrangement joins TRBV19 to TRBJ1-1, with TRBD1 matching 7 bases. V shed 5 bases, J shed 7 bases, and the junction held 13 bases outside the gene matches. Germline V gene lookup returns CDR1 LNHDA and CDR2 SQIVND (reference sequence). This CDR3 has 15 residues. This CDR3 reads CASSPRTGTLFEAFF. The CDR3 bases are TGTGCCAGTAGTCCCCGGACAGGAACCCTATTTGAAGCTTTCTTT. The variable domain in full, completed from reference TRBV19 and TRBJ1-1, reads DGGITQSPKYLFRKEGQNVTLSCEQNLNHDAMYWYRQDPGQGLRLIYYSQIVNDFQKGDIAEGYSVSREKKESFPLTVTSAQKNPTAFYLCASSPRTGTLFEAFFGQGTRLTVV.